This passage covers 27 T cell receptor beta chains from one sample sequenced in a study of early T cells in non-severe SARS-CoV-2 infection. TCRdb redid the calling of the 5' RACE reads with MiXCR, one entry per CDR3 protein. The repertoire holds tens of thousands of distinct CDR3 sequences, around 9.3% seen once, with about 5% in the top ten. Input material: whole blood. All receptors come from an adult who was a healthcare worker with PCR-confirmed SARS-CoV-2 infection or an uninfected control (not recorded which).

V and J are TRBV10-3 and TRBJ1-6; D may be TRBD1 (5 bases). The CDR3 spans 14 residues. V lost 8 bases to trimming and J lost 5 bases, with 13 bases between them. The germline gives CDR1 ENHRY, CDR2 SYGVKD. Here the CDR3 DNA reads TGTGCCATCTCGGGTGGGGCGAATAATTCACCCCTCCACTTT. Amino acids: CAISGGANNSPLHF.

The rearrangement uses TRBV10-2 and TRBJ2-7; 13 nucleotides agree with TRBD2. The junction had 2 bases not matched to a gene; V was cut back by 1 base and J by 2 bases. Germline values: CDR1 WSHSY, CDR2 SAAADI. The CDR3 has 16 amino acids. The CDR3 DNA is TGCGCCAGCAGTGAGTGGACTAGCGGGAGAACCTACGAGCAGTACTTC. It specifies CASSEWTSGRTYEQYF.

This clonotype has a handful of counts. The chain uses TRBV20-1 and TRBJ2-3, with 16 positions matching TRBD2. The CDR3 loop spans 16 amino acids. Germline trimming cut 6 bases from V and 3 bases from J; bases unmatched to any gene: 6. CDR1 is DFQATT and CDR2 is SNEGSKA in the germline V gene (reference sequence). DNA of the CDR3: TGCAGTGCCCCGGGGACTAGCGGGAGGGCGACAGATACGCAGTATTTT. This encodes CSAPGTSGRATDTQYF.

This clonotype was detected many times. The genes are TRBV7-9 and TRBJ1-1, with TRBD1 matching over 8 bases. Germline-derived CDR1 and CDR2 are SEHNR and FQNEAQ (reference sequence). Trimming removed 5 bases from V and 3 bases from J; junction bases left unmatched: 2. The CDR3 contains 13 residues. CDR3 region: CASSPQGDTEAFF. The CDR3 region has the DNA TGTGCCAGCAGCCCACAGGGGGACACTGAAGCTTTCTTT.

This sequence joins TRBV12-3 or TRBV12-4 and TRBJ2-3; 8 nucleotides match TRBD2. CDR3 length equals 18 residues. Trimming removed 2 bases from V and 0 bases from J; junction bases left unmatched: 10. CDR3: CASSLRGAVAGSTDTQYF. CDR3 coding DNA: TGTGCCAGCAGTTTAAGAGGGGCCGTAGCGGGGAGCACAGATACGCAGTATTTT.

In this sample, this clonotype turned up many times. This chain links TRBV5-1 with TRBJ2-6; D is possibly TRBD2 (5 bases). Trimming removed 4 bases at V and 0 bases at J, with 8 bases between. Germline V lookup: CDR1 SGHRS, CDR2 YFSETQ. This CDR3 has 15 residues. The CDR3 region has the DNA TGCGCCAGCAGCGATGGGAGCTCTGGGGCCAACGTCCTGACTTTC. Protein sequence: CASSDGSSGANVLTF.

At least ten counts were recorded for this clonotype. The chain links TRBV7-9 to TRBJ1-2, with D possibly matching TRBD1 (6 bases). Trimming removed 8 bases at V and 5 bases at J, with 18 bases between. The CDR3 covers 14 residues. The germline CDR1 and CDR2 sequences are SEHNR and FQNEAQ (reference sequence). The CDR3 loop reads CASGKTGNWYGYTF. CDR3 sequence (DNA): TGTGCCAGCGGGAAAACAGGGAATTGGTATGGCTACACCTTC.

There are many counts of this clonotype. This chain joins TRBV4-3 and TRBJ2-2; D may be TRBD2 (6 bases). Per germline, CDR1 LGHNA and CDR2 YSLEER. V was pared by 3 bases and J by 4 bases, with 15 bases between. There are 16 residues in the CDR3. The CDR3 loop reads CASSQEGGRSTGELFF. CDR3 nucleotide sequence: TGCGCCAGCAGCCAGGAGGGAGGCCGGAGCACCGGGGAGCTGTTTTTT.

Many counts were recorded for this clonotype. The DNA of the CDR3 is TGTGCCAGCAGCCCAACAGGGGAGAAGAGGGAGCAGCAGTTCTTC. Amino acid sequence: CASSPTGEKREQQFF. The chain links TRBV5-4 to TRBJ2-1; TRBD1 agrees at 7 bases. Trimming at V came to 4 bases and at J to 11 bases, leaving 15 bases not matched to a gene. Germline CDR1 reads SGHNT; CDR2 reads YYREEE (reference sequence). CDR3 length: 15 residues. Full variable domain (missing parts from reference TRBV5-4 and TRBJ2-1): ETGVTQSPTHLIKTRGQQVTLRCSSQSGHNTVSWYQQALGQGPQFIFQYYREEENGRGNFPPRFSGLQFPNYSSELNVNALELDDSALYLCASSPTGEKREQQFFGPGTRLTVL.

This clonotype came up many times. The V gene is TRBV6-2 or TRBV6-3, the J gene TRBJ1-2; 7 bases line up with TRBD1. Germline assignment: CDR1 MNHEY and CDR2 SVGEGT. The CDR3 loop spans 15 amino acids. V lost 6 bases and J lost 3; bases outside the gene matches: 10. Here the CDR3 reads CASSTRPGQYYGYTF. The DNA for the CDR3 is TGTGCCAGCAGCACTCGTCCGGGACAGTACTATGGCTACACCTTC.

This clonotype has only a few counts. The V and J genes are TRBV7-2 and TRBJ2-1; the D gene is possibly TRBD2 (5 bases). Between the trimmed V and J ends, which lost 0 bases and 11 bases, there was a span of 11 bases. There are 13 residues in the CDR3. CDR1 and CDR2 (germline): SGHTA, FQGNSA. CDR3 in amino acids: CASSLAAAVKQFF. DNA for the CDR3: TGTGCCAGCAGCTTAGCGGCAGCGGTCAAGCAGTTCTTC. The full variable domain, with the rest looked up from reference TRBV7-2 and TRBJ2-1, is GAGVSQSPSNKVTEKGKDVELRCDPISGHTALYWYRQSLGQGLEFLIYFQGNSAPDKSGLPSDRFSAERTGGSVSTLTIQRTQQEDSAVYLCASSLAAAVKQFFGPGTRLTVL.

This clonotype occurred a few times. The V gene is TRBV29-1, the J gene TRBJ2-7; D unclear. Between the trimmed V and J ends, which lost 4 bases and 2 bases, there was a span of 15 bases. The germline gives CDR1 SQVTM, CDR2 ANQGSEA. CDR3 length equals 14 residues. The CDR3 DNA reads as TGCAGCGTTGTTGGCGGTACGAAAGCCTACGAGCAGTACTTC. Translating gives CSVVGGTKAYEQYF.

The chain recombines TRBV11-2 with TRBJ2-2, with 13 bases fitting TRBD2. Germline CDR1 reads SGHAT; CDR2 reads FQNNGV. The CDR3 covers 19 residues. J gave up 4 bases and V 1 base, and 9 bases lay outside the gene matches. The CDR3 region is CASSLVLGLAGSGTGELFF. Here the CDR3 DNA reads TGTGCCAGCAGCTTAGTTTTGGGACTAGCGGGATCGGGCACCGGGGAGCTGTTTTTT.

This clonotype was observed many times. The V and J genes are TRBV5-6 and TRBJ2-3, with TRBD1 as a possible D gene (5 bases). The CDR3 has 18 amino acids. Trimming removed 1 base from V and 1 base from J, with 19 bases in between. Germline V gene lookup returns CDR1 SGHDT and CDR2 YYEEEE. Written as DNA, the CDR3 is TGTGCCAGCAGCTTGAGGGCAAGAAGGGGTTTTGGCACAGATACGCAGTATTTT. Encoded protein: CASSLRARRGFGTDTQYF.

This clonotype was counted many times. J is TRBJ2-4 and V is TRBV12-3 or TRBV12-4; the D gene could be TRBD1 or TRBD2 (5 bases each). Trimming cost V 4 bases and J 2 bases, with 15 bases left between them. The CDR3 sequence is 16 residues long. This CDR3 reads CASSSRERSSKNIQYF. CDR3 in DNA: TGTGCCAGCAGTTCCAGGGAGAGATCCTCCAAAAACATTCAGTACTTC.

The chain is built from TRBV28 and TRBJ2-7; no clear D. The germline V gene encodes CDR1 MDHEN and CDR2 SYDVKM. Trimming pared 2 bases from V and 13 bases from J, leaving 9 bases between. CDR3 length: 10 amino acids. The CDR3 sequence: CASSLPRLYF. CDR3 coding DNA: TGTGCCAGCAGTTTACCTCGGCTTTACTTC.

This chain connects TRBV6-1 to TRBJ2-7; D gene uncertain. Trimming stripped 1 base from V and 0 bases from J, with 4 bases between. Germline-derived CDR1 and CDR2 are MNHNS and SASEGT. The CDR3 runs 13 residues. The CDR3: CASSEGISYEQYF. The CDR3 bases are TGTGCCAGCAGTGAAGGTATCTCCTACGAGCAGTACTTC.

This clonotype was found many times. This chain connects TRBV20-1 to TRBJ1-1; no clear D. The CDR3 is 14 amino acids. The germline gives CDR1 DFQATT, CDR2 SNEGSKA (reference sequence). The V and J ends lost 0 bases and 0 bases respectively, with 8 bases between them. CDR3 loop: CSARDPDMNTEAFF. As DNA, the CDR3 is TGCAGTGCTAGAGATCCGGATATGAACACTGAAGCTTTCTTT.

Only a few counts were recorded for this clonotype. The V call is TRBV20-1, the J call TRBJ2-1; 8 bases line up with TRBD1. This CDR3 is built from 14 residues. Looked up from germline, CDR1 is DFQATT and CDR2 is SNEGSKA (reference sequence). The V and J ends lost 4 bases and 3 bases, in that order; junction bases with no gene match: 5. CDR3 in amino acids: CSAKDRVGYNEQFF. The CDR3 DNA reads TGCAGTGCTAAGGACAGGGTAGGCTACAATGAGCAGTTCTTC.

The chain combines TRBV7-9 with TRBJ2-3; the D gene is possibly TRBD2 (6 bases). V gave up 5 bases and J gave up 5 bases, with 14 bases separating them. Germline assignment: CDR1 SEHNR and CDR2 FQNEAQ (reference sequence). This CDR3 has 14 amino acids. CDR3 amino acids: CASSPGTLVDTQYF. The CDR3 DNA reads TGTGCCAGCAGCCCAGGGACTTTAGTAGATACGCAGTATTTT.

This clonotype was seen ten or more times. CDR3 bases: TGCAGTGCTAGAGATTATAAGGGATCTCCGCTCGAGCAGTACTTC. Its protein is CSARDYKGSPLEQYF. This chain uses TRBV20-1 with TRBJ2-7; D ambiguous. The CDR3 is 15 residues long. Germline loops: CDR1 DFQATT, CDR2 SNEGSKA (reference sequence). Trimming removed 0 bases from V and 6 bases from J, with 18 bases in between.

A note on this clonotype: Given a much more abundant clone one base away, this may be a read error. DNA for the CDR3: TGCAGCATTGAACCCCTGGCCGGGACAGGCGCGTATTTT. Its protein is CSIEPLAGTGAYF. The chain combines TRBV29-1 with TRBJ2-3; 8 nucleotides line up with TRBD1. The CDR3 has 13 amino acids. Germline V gene data show CDR1 as SQVTM and CDR2 as ANQGSEA.

This clonotype was seen ten or more times. The rearrangement links TRBV7-6 to TRBJ1-4, with TRBD1 identical over 8 bases. Germline CDR1 and CDR2: SGHVS and FNYEAQ. The length of the CDR3 is 16 residues. With V trimmed by 2 bases and J by 2 bases, 4 bases remained unmatched. CDR3 sequence (DNA): TGTGCCAGCAGCTTACGGAGACAGGGGACTAATGAAAAACTGTTTTTT. Translation: CASSLRRQGTNEKLFF.

This clonotype has a count of ten or more. The gene calls are TRBV2 and TRBJ2-5; D gene unclear. The V end was cut by 6 bases, the J end by 1 base, with 0 bases between. The germline V gene encodes CDR1 SNHLY and CDR2 FYNNEI. The CDR3 consists of 10 residues. CDR3 nucleotide sequence: TGTGCCAGCAGCCAAGAGACCCAGTACTTC. It translates to CASSQETQYF.

This clonotype was recorded once. The chain has TRBV6-4 and TRBJ1-1, with a tentative D call TRBD1 (5 bases). Trimming removed 5 bases from V and 1 base from J, with 11 bases in between. CDR1 and CDR2 (germline): MRHNA, SNTAGT. The CDR3 covers 14 residues. The CDR3 protein is CASSPGTENTEAFF. CDR3 DNA sequence: TGTGCCAGCAGTCCCGGGACTGAGAACACTGAAGCTTTCTTT.

This clonotype was seen many times. The chain recombines TRBV29-1 with TRBJ2-7; D is possibly TRBD2 (6 bases). There are 13 residues in the CDR3. Per the germline V gene, CDR1 is SQVTM and CDR2 is ANQGSEA. Trimming pared 3 bases from V and 6 bases from J, leaving 15 bases between. DNA for the CDR3: TGCAGCGTTGATAGATCGGGGGTCGGCGAGCAGTACTTC. Protein sequence: CSVDRSGVGEQYF.

This clonotype has only a few counts. The chain joins TRBV4-1 to TRBJ1-1; no firm D call. The CDR3 is made up of 15 amino acids. V was clipped by 0 bases and J by 0 bases, with 8 bases between them. Germline V gene data show CDR1 as MGHRA and CDR2 as YSYEKL. CDR3 sequence: CASSQEGSMNTEAFF. Here the CDR3 DNA reads TGCGCCAGCAGCCAAGAGGGCAGCATGAACACTGAAGCTTTCTTT.